The 13 T cell receptor beta chains below were found in one sample sequenced in a study of T cells in Graves' hyperthyroidism and ophthalmopathy. TCR beta CDR3 regions were amplified from RNA. First-round RT-PCR of the TCR CDR3 relied on the HTBI primer set. TCRdb reprocessed the multiplex PCR reads via MiXCR and lists one record per CDR3 protein. Of approximately 640,000 distinct CDR3 sequences in the sample, roughly 17% were seen once. The sample was blood. The source of these receptors is a woman in her 30s with Graves' hyperthyroidism.

The J gene is TRBJ2-1, the V gene TRBV2, with TRBD2 identical over 13 bases. The CDR3 is 15 residues long. Germline CDR1 SNHLY, CDR2 FYNNEI. Trimming took 4 bases from V and 6 from J; bases not matched to a gene: 3. This chain's CDR3 is CASSGGLAGFNEQFF. In DNA form, the CDR3 reads TGTGCCAGCAGTGGGGGACTAGCGGGGTTCAATGAGCAGTTCTTC. The full variable domain, rest sourced from reference TRBV2 and TRBJ2-1, is EPEVTQTPSHQVTQMGQEVILRCVPISNHLYFYWYRQILGQKVEFLVSFYNNEISEKSEIFDDQFSVERPDGSNFTLKIRSTKLEDSAMYFCASSGGLAGFNEQFFGPGTRLTVL.

This clonotype showed up just a few times. The CDR3 nucleotides read TGCAGTGCTAGGCAGGGGCATGAGCAGTTCTTC. As protein: CSARQGHEQFF. The chain uses TRBV20-1 and TRBJ2-1; D possibly corresponds to TRBD1 (6 bases). The CDR3 has 11 amino acids. Germline V gives CDR1 DFQATT, CDR2 SNEGSKA (reference sequence). V shed 3 bases and J shed 8 bases, with 8 bases lying between them.

This clonotype came up many times. This chain joins TRBV2 and TRBJ2-2; D is perhaps TRBD2 (6 bases). The CDR3 loop spans 13 amino acids. Germline V gene lookup returns CDR1 SNHLY and CDR2 FYNNEI. V was clipped by 6 bases and J by 4 bases, with 9 bases between them. The CDR3 here is CASRGLLTGELFF. CDR3 in DNA: TGTGCCAGCAGAGGACTACTCACCGGGGAGCTGTTTTTT.

The V call is TRBV5-1, the J call TRBJ2-2; a weak D match, TRBD2 (6 bases). The length of the CDR3 is 16 residues. Germline CDR1 is SGHRS and CDR2 is YFSETQ. V was pared by 2 bases and J by 5 bases, with 16 bases between. As DNA, the CDR3 is TGCGCCAGCAGCTTCAGGGACCTCCGGGAGACCGGGGAGCTGTTTTTT. It specifies CASSFRDLRETGELFF.

This clonotype was recorded once. This rearrangement joins TRBV29-1 to TRBJ2-7; TRBD1 might be the D (5 bases). CDR1 is SQVTM and CDR2 is ANQGSEA in the germline V gene. The CDR3 covers 14 residues. The V end was cut by 0 bases, the J end by 0 bases, with 9 bases between. CDR3 loop: CSVEDRQISYEQYF. In DNA, the CDR3 is TGCAGCGTTGAAGATCGACAGATCTCCTACGAGCAGTACTTC.

The V and J genes are TRBV20-1 and TRBJ2-5; TRBD2 aligns across 10 bases. Trimming at V came to 0 bases and at J to 2 bases, leaving 12 bases not matched to a gene. CDR3 length equals 18 residues. CDR1 and CDR2 from the germline V gene are DFQATT and SNEGSKA (reference sequence). CDR3 sequence: CSARDRRAGGPWQETQYF. In DNA, the CDR3 is TGCAGTGCTAGAGATCGGAGAGCGGGAGGGCCCTGGCAAGAGACCCAGTACTTC.

In this sample, this clonotype turned up a few times. The V call is TRBV5-4, the J call TRBJ1-1; D perhaps matches TRBD1 (6 bases). CDR1 and CDR2 from the germline V gene are SGHNT and YYREEE (reference sequence). This CDR3 contains 16 residues. V lost 0 bases and J lost 0, with 12 bases in between. In DNA, the CDR3 is TGTGCCAGCAGCTTGGGACAGGTCTCTTTGAACACTGAAGCTTTCTTT. Protein: CASSLGQVSLNTEAFF.

This clonotype was recorded a few times. The rearrangement links TRBV28 to TRBJ1-1; the D is unclear. Germline CDR1 MDHEN, CDR2 SYDVKM. V shed 6 bases and J shed 7 bases, with 12 bases lying between them. The CDR3 runs 12 residues. The CDR3 DNA reads TGTGCCAGCAGCAGATCCGGAGGTGAAGCTTTCTTT. It specifies CASSRSGGEAFF.

This clonotype was found a few times. CDR3 region: CASSVSGTGGSGGPPLHF. The CDR3 DNA follows: TGTGCCAGCAGTGTGTCCGGGACAGGGGGCTCGGGGGGTCCACCCCTCCACTTT. V usage is TRBV6-1 and J usage is TRBJ1-6, with TRBD1 identical over 12 bases. Trimming removed 4 bases from V and 11 bases from J; junction bases left unmatched: 15. Germline CDR1 is MNHNS and CDR2 is SASEGT. This CDR3 has 18 amino acids.

Ten or more counts support this clonotype. The chain employs TRBV10-3 and TRBJ1-5; possibly TRBD1 for D (6 bases). This CDR3 region has 15 residues. Germline assignment: CDR1 ENHRY and CDR2 SYGVKD. V was cut by 4 bases and J by 4 bases, with 14 bases left in between. The CDR3 reads CAISVSVGGNQPQHF. The CDR3 nucleotides are TGTGCCATCAGTGTGAGTGTAGGGGGGAATCAGCCCCAGCATTTT.

This clonotype was seen at least ten times. The chain carries TRBV7-2 and TRBJ2-1; D gene ambiguous. There are 14 residues in the CDR3. V lost 3 bases to trimming and J lost 2 bases, with 8 bases between them. Germline assignment: CDR1 SGHTA and CDR2 FQGNSA. The chain's CDR3 is CASSFPITYNEQFF. The CDR3 bases are TGTGCCAGCAGCTTTCCCATTACCTACAATGAGCAGTTCTTC.

V gene TRBV11-2 combines with J gene TRBJ2-6; D is uncertain. The V end lost 1 base, the J end lost 0 bases, and 10 bases lay between the germline ends. This CDR3 comprises 17 residues. Germline V CDR1 and CDR2: SGHAT, FQNNGV. CDR3 amino acids: CASSLVWGDSGANVLTF. CDR3 nucleotide sequence: TGTGCCAGCAGCTTAGTCTGGGGTGACTCTGGGGCCAACGTCCTGACTTTC. Full variable domain (missing parts from reference TRBV11-2 and TRBJ2-6): EAGVAQSPRYKIIEKRQSVAFWCNPISGHATLYWYQQILGQGPKLLIQFQNNGVVDDSQLPKDRFSAERLKGVDSTLKIQPAKLEDSAVYLCASSLVWGDSGANVLTFGAGSRLTVL.

The chain employs TRBV6-7 and TRBJ2-7; D is possibly TRBD2 (5 bases). TRBV6-7 is given ORF status, its function remaining uncertain. With 2 bases removed from V and 2 bases from J, the gap between germline ends came to 16 bases. The CDR3 has 16 residues. CDR3 loop: CASSYIGLALPYEQYF. The CDR3 DNA reads TGTGCCAGCAGTTACATCGGGCTAGCTCTACCCTACGAGCAGTACTTC.